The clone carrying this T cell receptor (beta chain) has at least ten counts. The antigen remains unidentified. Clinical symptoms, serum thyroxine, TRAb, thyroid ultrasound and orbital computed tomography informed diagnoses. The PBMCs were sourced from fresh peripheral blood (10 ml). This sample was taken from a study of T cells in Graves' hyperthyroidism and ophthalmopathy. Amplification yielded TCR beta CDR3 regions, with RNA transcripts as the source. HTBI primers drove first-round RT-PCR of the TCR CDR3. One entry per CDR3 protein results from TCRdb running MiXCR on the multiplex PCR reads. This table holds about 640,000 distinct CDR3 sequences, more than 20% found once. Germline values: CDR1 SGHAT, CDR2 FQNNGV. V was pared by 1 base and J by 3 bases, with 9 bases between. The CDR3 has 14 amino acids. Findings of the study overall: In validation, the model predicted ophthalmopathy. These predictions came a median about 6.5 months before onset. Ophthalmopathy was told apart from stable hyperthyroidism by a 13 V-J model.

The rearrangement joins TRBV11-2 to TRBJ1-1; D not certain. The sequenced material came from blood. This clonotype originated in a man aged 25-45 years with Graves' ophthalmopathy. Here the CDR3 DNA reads TGTGCCAGCAGCTTAGTACGGGCGGACACTGAAGCTTTCTTT. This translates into CASSLVRADTEAFF.